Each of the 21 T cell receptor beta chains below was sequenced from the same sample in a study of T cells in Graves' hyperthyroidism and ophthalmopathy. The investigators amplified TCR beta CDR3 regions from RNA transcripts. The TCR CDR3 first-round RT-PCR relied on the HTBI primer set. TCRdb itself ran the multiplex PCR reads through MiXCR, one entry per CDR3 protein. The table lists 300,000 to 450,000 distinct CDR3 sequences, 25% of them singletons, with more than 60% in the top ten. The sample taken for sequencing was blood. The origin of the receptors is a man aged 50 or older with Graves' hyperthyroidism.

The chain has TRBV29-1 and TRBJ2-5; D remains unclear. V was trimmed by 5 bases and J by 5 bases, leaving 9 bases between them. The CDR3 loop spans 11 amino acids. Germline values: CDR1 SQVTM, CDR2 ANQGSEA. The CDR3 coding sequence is TGCAGCGTTTCAGTCGGGGAGACCCAGTACTTC. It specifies CSVSVGETQYF.

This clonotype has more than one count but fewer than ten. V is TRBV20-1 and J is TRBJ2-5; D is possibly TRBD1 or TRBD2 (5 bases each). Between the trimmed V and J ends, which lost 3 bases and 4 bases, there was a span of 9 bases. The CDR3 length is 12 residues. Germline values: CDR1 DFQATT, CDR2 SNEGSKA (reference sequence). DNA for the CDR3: TGCAGTGCTAGTAGGGACGCAGAGACCCAGTACTTC. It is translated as CSASRDAETQYF.

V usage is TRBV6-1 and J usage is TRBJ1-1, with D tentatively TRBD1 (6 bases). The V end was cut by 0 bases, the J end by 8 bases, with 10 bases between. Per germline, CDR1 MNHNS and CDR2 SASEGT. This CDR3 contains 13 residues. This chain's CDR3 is CASSEAGTTEAFF. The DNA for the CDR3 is TGTGCCAGCAGTGAAGCGGGGACAACCGAAGCTTTCTTT.

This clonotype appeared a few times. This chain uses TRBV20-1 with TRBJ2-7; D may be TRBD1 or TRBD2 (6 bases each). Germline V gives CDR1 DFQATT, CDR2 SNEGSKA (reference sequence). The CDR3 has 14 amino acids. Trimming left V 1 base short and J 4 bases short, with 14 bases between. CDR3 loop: CSARARGAGYEQYF. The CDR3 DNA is TGCAGTGCTAGAGCTAGGGGGGCAGGGTACGAGCAGTACTTC.

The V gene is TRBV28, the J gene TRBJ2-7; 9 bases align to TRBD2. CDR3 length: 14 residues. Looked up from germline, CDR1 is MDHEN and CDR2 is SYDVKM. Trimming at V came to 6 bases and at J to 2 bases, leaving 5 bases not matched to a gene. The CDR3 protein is CASSPIAGAYEQYF. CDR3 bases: TGTGCCAGCAGCCCTATAGCGGGGGCCTACGAGCAGTACTTC.

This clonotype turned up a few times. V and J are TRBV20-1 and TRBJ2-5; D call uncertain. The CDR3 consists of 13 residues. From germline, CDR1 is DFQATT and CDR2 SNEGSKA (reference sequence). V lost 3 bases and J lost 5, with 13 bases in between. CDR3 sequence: CSASKTTVETQYF. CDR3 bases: TGCAGTGCTAGTAAAACTACAGTGGAGACCCAGTACTTC.

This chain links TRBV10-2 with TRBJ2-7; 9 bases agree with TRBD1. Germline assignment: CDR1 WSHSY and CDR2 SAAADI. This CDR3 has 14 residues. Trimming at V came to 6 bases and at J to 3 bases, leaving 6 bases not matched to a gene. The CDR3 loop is CASRDRGQIYEQYF. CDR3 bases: TGCGCCAGCAGGGACAGGGGCCAAATCTACGAGCAGTACTTC.

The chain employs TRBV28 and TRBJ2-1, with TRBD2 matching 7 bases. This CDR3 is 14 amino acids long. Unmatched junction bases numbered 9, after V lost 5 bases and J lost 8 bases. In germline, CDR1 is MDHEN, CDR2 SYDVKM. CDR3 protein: CASSPGLGDDEQFF. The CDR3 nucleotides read TGTGCCAGCAGTCCCGGACTAGGGGATGATGAGCAGTTCTTC. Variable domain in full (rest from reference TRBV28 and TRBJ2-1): DVKVTQSSRYLVKRTGEKVFLECVQDMDHENMFWYRQDPGLGLRLIYFSYDVKMKEKGDIPEGYSVSREKKERFSLILESASTNQTSMYLCASSPGLGDDEQFFGPGTRLTVL.

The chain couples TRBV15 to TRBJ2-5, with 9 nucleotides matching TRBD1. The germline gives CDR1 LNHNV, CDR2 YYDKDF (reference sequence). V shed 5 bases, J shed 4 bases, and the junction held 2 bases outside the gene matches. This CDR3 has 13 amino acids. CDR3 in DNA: TGTGCCACCAGCGGACAGGGGCGAGAGACCCAGTACTTC. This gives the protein CATSGQGRETQYF.

The CDR3 loop is CASSQEQGRRNTEAFF. CDR3 nucleotide sequence: TGTGCCAGCAGCCAAGAGCAGGGGCGACGGAACACTGAAGCTTTCTTT. V gene TRBV4-2 combines with J gene TRBJ1-1, with D tentatively TRBD1 (6 bases). There are 16 residues in the CDR3. The germline CDR1 and CDR2 sequences are LGHNA and YNFKEQ. The ends were cut back, 0 bases at V and 1 base at J, with 12 bases in the middle.

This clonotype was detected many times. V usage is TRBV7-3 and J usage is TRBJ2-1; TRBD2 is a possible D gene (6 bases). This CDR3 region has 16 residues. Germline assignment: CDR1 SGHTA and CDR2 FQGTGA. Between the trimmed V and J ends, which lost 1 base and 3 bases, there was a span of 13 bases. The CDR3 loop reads CASSLNRGEVYNEQFF. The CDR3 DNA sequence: TGTGCCAGCAGCTTAAATAGAGGGGAGGTCTACAATGAGCAGTTCTTC.

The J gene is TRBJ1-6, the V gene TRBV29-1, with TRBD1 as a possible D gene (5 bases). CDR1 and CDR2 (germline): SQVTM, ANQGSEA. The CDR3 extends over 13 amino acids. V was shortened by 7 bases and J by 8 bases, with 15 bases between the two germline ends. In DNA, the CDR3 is TGCAGCGCCGCCACCAGGGCCGATTCACCCCTCCACTTT. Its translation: CSAATRADSPLHF.

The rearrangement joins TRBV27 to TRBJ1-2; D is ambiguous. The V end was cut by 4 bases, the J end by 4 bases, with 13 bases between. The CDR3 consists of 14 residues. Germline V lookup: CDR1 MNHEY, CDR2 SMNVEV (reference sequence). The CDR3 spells CASSSIQSSYGYTF. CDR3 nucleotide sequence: TGTGCCAGCAGTTCCATCCAGAGCTCCTATGGCTACACCTTC.

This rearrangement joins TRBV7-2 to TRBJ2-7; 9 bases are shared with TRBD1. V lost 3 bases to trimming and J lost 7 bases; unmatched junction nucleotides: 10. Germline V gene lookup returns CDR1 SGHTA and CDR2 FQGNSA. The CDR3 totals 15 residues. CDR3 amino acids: CASSLGRDRVMEQYF. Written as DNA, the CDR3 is TGTGCCAGCAGCTTGGGTCGGGACAGGGTTATGGAGCAGTACTTC.

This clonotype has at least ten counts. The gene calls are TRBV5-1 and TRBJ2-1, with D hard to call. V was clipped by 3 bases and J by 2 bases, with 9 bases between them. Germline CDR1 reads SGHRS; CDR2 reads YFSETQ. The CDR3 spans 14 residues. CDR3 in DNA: TGCGCCAGCAGCTCGGACCGCACCTACAATGAGCAGTTCTTC. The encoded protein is CASSSDRTYNEQFF.

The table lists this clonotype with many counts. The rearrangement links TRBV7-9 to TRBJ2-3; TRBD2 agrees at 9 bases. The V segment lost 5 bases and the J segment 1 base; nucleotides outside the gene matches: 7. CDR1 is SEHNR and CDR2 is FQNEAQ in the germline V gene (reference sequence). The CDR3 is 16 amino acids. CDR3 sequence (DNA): TGTGCCAGCAGCATGCCAGCGGGAGGCGGCACAGATACGCAGTATTTT. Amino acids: CASSMPAGGGTDTQYF.

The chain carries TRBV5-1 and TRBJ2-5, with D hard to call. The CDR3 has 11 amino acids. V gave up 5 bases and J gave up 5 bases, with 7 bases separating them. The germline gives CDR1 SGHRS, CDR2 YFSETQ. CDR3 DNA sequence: TGCGCCAGCAGGAAGAGCGAGACCCAGTACTTC. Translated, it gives CASRKSETQYF.

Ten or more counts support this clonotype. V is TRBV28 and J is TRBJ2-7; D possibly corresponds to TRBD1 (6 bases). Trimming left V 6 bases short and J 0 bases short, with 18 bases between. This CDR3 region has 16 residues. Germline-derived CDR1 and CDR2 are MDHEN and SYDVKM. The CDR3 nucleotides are TGTGCCAGCAGACCACAGGGAAACTATAACTCCTACGAGCAGTACTTC. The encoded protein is CASRPQGNYNSYEQYF.

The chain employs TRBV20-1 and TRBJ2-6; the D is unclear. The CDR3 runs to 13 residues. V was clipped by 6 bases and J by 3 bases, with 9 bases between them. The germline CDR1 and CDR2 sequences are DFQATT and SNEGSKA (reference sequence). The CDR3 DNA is TGCAGTGCCGAGGCTCTTGGGGCCAACGTCCTGACTTTC. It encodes CSAEALGANVLTF.

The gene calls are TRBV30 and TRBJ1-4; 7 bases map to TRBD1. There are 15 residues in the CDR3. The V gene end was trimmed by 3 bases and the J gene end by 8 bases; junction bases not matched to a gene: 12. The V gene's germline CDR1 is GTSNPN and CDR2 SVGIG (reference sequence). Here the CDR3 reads CAWRDRQGLGEKLFF. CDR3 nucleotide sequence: TGTGCCTGGAGGGACCGACAGGGATTGGGCGAAAAACTGTTTTTT.

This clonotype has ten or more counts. The CDR3 here is CASSSTEGGLNEQFF. The DNA of the CDR3 is TGTGCCAGCAGTTCGACGGAGGGAGGCCTCAATGAGCAGTTCTTC. This chain links TRBV6-1 with TRBJ2-1, with a tentative D call TRBD2 (6 bases). The CDR3 spans 15 residues. V was cut by 5 bases and J by 6 bases, with 17 bases left in between. Germline-derived CDR1 and CDR2 are MNHNS and SASEGT.